This T cell receptor (beta chain) was identified in a study of shared clonotypes between healthy human individuals. CDR3 size: 13 residues. Per the germline V gene, CDR1 is SGHNT and CDR2 is YYREEE (reference sequence). Germline trimming cut 6 bases from V and 4 bases from J; bases unmatched to any gene: 4. Positively selected for CCR7, the CD45RO-negative cells used as naive CD8 cells excluded terminally differentiated effector memory CD45RA+ cells. The repertoire was sequenced with immunoSEQ multiplex PCR; TCRdb's copy has only in-frame clones and lacks some. The sample yields 2 million or so clones, about 95% seen once.

The clonotype originates from a man aged 18 to 29 in good health. Sequencing used naive CD8+ T cells sorted from blood. The chain uses TRBV5-4 and TRBJ2-1, with 7 bases fitting TRBD1. CDR3 coding DNA: TGTGCCAGCACCGAACAGGGGTACAATGAGCAGTTCTTC. Translation: CASTEQGYNEQFF.